The clone carrying this T cell receptor beta chain was seen a single time. The same CDR3 can be traced to other DNA sequences in this sample. The data stem from a study of blood T cell repertoires in COVID-19. Sequenced by immunoSEQ multiplex PCR; TCRdb stores in-frame clones only, minus some. The repertoire holds under 250,000 clones, with roughly 88% as singletons. The CDR3 length is 16 residues. Germline CDR1 LGHDT, CDR2 YNNKEL (reference sequence). Losses at the gene ends were 0 bases for V and 3 bases for J; bases not matched to a gene: 6. This clonotype was sampled from a woman in her thirties with COVID-19, enrolled during active disease. Sequenced material: peripheral blood. The chain couples TRBV3-1 (or the pseudogene TRBV3-2) to TRBJ2-3, with 7 positions matching TRBD2. In DNA form, the CDR3 reads TGTGCCAGCAGCCAAGATCTGGCGGGAGTTACAGATACGCAGTATTTT. Amino acids: CASSQDLAGVTDTQYF.